This entry concerns a single TCR beta chain. Its antigen remains unknown. The method was immunoSEQ multiplex PCR; TCRdb's version includes in-frame clones alone and lacks a portion of them. The data hold some 180,000 clones, with approximately 95% observed a single time. The junction had 4 bases not matched to a gene; V was cut back by 3 bases and J by 3 bases. This CDR3 has 16 amino acids. Germline V CDR1 and CDR2: SNHLY, FYNNEI. This record belongs to a study of T cell responses to AZD1222 COVID-19 vaccine. Study-wide points: The peak T cell response came first, and repertoires were sampled only after it.

The sample here was peripheral blood, taken 28 days after the second dose of the MenACWY control vaccine. The source of this sequence is an adult who received the MenACWY meningococcal vaccine as a control. This rearrangement joins TRBV2 to TRBJ2-1; TRBD2 matches at 11 bases. The CDR3 spells CASSEGSGGDYNEQFF. The CDR3 coding sequence is TGTGCCAGCAGTGAGGGTAGCGGGGGGGACTACAATGAGCAGTTCTTC.